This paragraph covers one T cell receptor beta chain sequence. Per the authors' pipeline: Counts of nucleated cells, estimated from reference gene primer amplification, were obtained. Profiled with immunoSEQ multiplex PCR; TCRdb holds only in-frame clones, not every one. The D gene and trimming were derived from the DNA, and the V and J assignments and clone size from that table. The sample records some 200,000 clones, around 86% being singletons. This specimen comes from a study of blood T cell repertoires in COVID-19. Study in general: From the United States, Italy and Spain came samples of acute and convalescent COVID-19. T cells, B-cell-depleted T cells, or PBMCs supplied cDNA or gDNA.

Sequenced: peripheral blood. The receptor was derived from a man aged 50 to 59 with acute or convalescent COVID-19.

The CDR3 DNA reads TGTGCCAGCAGCTTCTTGAGCCACGGGAAGGCAGATACGCAGTATTTT. Translating it yields CASSFLSHGKADTQYF. The chain is built from TRBV13 and TRBJ2-3, with TRBD2 as a possible D gene (5 bases). V lost 3 bases and J lost 4, with 17 bases in between. CDR1 PRHDT and CDR2 FYEKMQ come from the germline V gene (reference sequence). The CDR3 extends over 16 amino acids.